This T cell receptor (beta chain) is from a study of regulatory T cells in long-lasting Graves disease. Construction of the TCR beta libraries employed iRepertoire HTBI primers in conjunction with Arm-PCR of CDR3 regions. TCRdb ran MiXCR on the multiplex PCR reads and lists one entry per CDR3 protein. There are 300,000 to 400,000 distinct CDR3 sequences in the sample; over 15% occur only once, and less than 35% lies in the top ten. Whole-study findings and limits: Investigators studied peripheral blood only, not thyroid tissue. Persistent-disease Graves' patients showed less TCR diversity than new cases.

Trimming removed 2 bases from V and 0 bases from J; junction bases left unmatched: 5. The CDR3 has 16 amino acids. Germline CDR1 LGHNT, CDR2 FRNRAP. Regarding time point: newly diagnosed GD, antithyroid drugs for less than 3 months. RNA isolated from PBMCs was used to make the TCR library. In its sample, this clonotype was seen many times. No antigen is known for it. These data were likewise used in another study, on T cells in Graves' hyperthyroidism and ophthalmopathy.

Sequenced material: peripheral blood mononuclear cells (PBMCs), taken at new diagnosis, from a patient treated with antithyroid drugs. This TCR derives from a man between 35 and 55 years old with Graves disease. The chain uses TRBV12-5 and TRBJ2-3; 7 bases fit TRBD2. CDR3 sequence reads: CASGLTASGSTDTQYF. The CDR3 DNA follows: TGTGCTAGTGGTTTGACCGCTAGCGGAAGCACAGATACGCAGTATTTT.